This entry lists 10 T cell receptor beta chains sequenced from one sample in a study of blood T cell repertoires in COVID-19. Measured with immunoSEQ multiplex PCR; TCRdb has only the in-frame clones, and not every one. The sample lists about 300,000 clones, 85% occurring once. Sequences were obtained from PBMCs or T cells enriched from blood (not recorded which). The receptors originated from a woman aged 45-60 years who had recovered from COVID-19.

This clone was counted a few times. The chain couples TRBV4-1 to TRBJ1-2, with TRBD1 matching over 9 bases. V gave up 5 bases and J gave up 8 bases; unmatched junction bases: 6. From germline, CDR1 is MGHRA and CDR2 YSYEKL. The CDR3 has 13 residues. As DNA, the CDR3 is TGCGCCAGCAGCAACAGGGGGCCGGAAGGCTACACCTTC. This codes for CASSNRGPEGYTF.

The chain has TRBV18 and TRBJ2-3; D unresolved. Looked up from germline, CDR1 is KGHSH and CDR2 is LQKENI. This CDR3 comprises 15 residues. The V gene lost 0 bases and the J gene lost 0 bases, with 7 bases spanning the gap. The CDR3 bases are TGTGCCAGCTCACCACCGGTGAGGAGCACAGATACGCAGTATTTT. It yields the protein CASSPPVRSTDTQYF.

This clone was picked up a small number of times. The V gene is TRBV6-2 or TRBV6-3, the J gene TRBJ2-5; 8 nucleotides line up with TRBD2. The V gene's germline CDR1 is MNHEY and CDR2 SVGEGT. With 5 bases clipped from V and 9 bases from J, the junction kept 20 bases outside the gene matches. CDR3 length: 17 amino acids. DNA for the CDR3: TGTGCCAGCAGTACCCGCTCTCTACGGGAGGGATATGGGTCCCAGTACTTC. It encodes CASSTRSLREGYGSQYF.

This clone has only one observation. The chain has TRBV4-2 and TRBJ2-1; 12 bases align to TRBD2. Per germline, CDR1 LGHNA and CDR2 YNFKEQ. The CDR3 sequence is 15 residues long. With 4 bases clipped from V and 9 bases from J, the junction kept 7 bases outside the gene matches. CDR3 sequence reads: CASSREGLAGGEQFF. CDR3 coding DNA: TGTGCCAGCAGCCGGGAGGGACTAGCGGGTGGTGAGCAGTTCTTC.

The chain couples TRBV12-3 or TRBV12-4 to TRBJ2-2; D uncertain. This CDR3 is built from 11 residues. The germline V and J ends were trimmed by 2 bases and 8 bases, with 3 bases remaining between them. The CDR3 bases are TGTGCCAGCAGTTTACAGGGGGAGCTGTTTTTT. It encodes CASSLQGELFF.

This chain uses TRBV29-1 with TRBJ2-3; TRBD2 matches 7 bases. The junction had 3 bases not matched to a gene; V was cut back by 4 bases and J by 2 bases. This CDR3 region has 13 residues. Germline V gives CDR1 SQVTM, CDR2 ANQGSEA. The DNA of the CDR3 is TGCAGCGTTGCCGGGAGGAACACAGATACGCAGTATTTT. This gives the protein CSVAGRNTDTQYF.

This chain links TRBV10-3 with TRBJ2-1; D is possibly TRBD2 (5 bases). Trimming removed 6 bases from V and 2 bases from J, with 11 bases in between. Germline V gene data show CDR1 as ENHRY and CDR2 as SYGVKD. The CDR3 extends over 14 amino acids. Here the CDR3 DNA reads TGTGCCATCAGCCTCCGGGGAACCTACAATGAGCAGTTCTTC. It codes for CAISLRGTYNEQFF.

The rearrangement links TRBV28 to TRBJ1-4, with 12 bases identical to TRBD1. The CDR3 sequence is 15 residues long. The V gene end was trimmed by 4 bases and the J gene end by 8 bases; junction bases not matched to a gene: 5. The germline V gene encodes CDR1 MDHEN and CDR2 SYDVKM. DNA of the CDR3: TGTGCCAGCAGTTCCTCCGGGACAGGGGGCGAAAAACTGTTTTTT. Translating gives CASSSSGTGGEKLFF.

This clone has only a few counts. The J gene is TRBJ2-7, the V gene TRBV18; possible D gene TRBD1, 6 bases. V gave up 2 bases and J gave up 7 bases, with 18 bases separating them. The CDR3 has 15 residues. Germline V gene lookup returns CDR1 KGHSH and CDR2 LQKENI. The CDR3 here is CASSPGQGSVREQYF. The CDR3 bases are TGTGCCAGCTCACCAGGTCAGGGGAGTGTGAGGGAGCAGTACTTC. The whole variable domain, remainder taken from reference TRBV18 and TRBJ2-7, is NAGVMQNPRHLVRRRGQEARLRCSPMKGHSHVYWYRQLPEEGLKFMVYLQKENIIDESGMPKERFSAEFPKEGPSILRIQQVVRGDSAAYFCASSPGQGSVREQYFGPGTRLTVT.

The rearrangement joins TRBV7-9 to TRBJ2-5; the D gene is possibly TRBD1 (5 bases). Trimming cost V 5 bases and J 7 bases, with 20 bases left between them. The germline V gene has CDR1 SEHNR and CDR2 FQNEAQ (reference sequence). This CDR3 spans 15 amino acids. The CDR3 DNA sequence: TGTGCCAGCAGCCAGCAGGCCAGGGCCGATGGGACCCAGTACTTC. It is translated as CASSQQARADGTQYF.